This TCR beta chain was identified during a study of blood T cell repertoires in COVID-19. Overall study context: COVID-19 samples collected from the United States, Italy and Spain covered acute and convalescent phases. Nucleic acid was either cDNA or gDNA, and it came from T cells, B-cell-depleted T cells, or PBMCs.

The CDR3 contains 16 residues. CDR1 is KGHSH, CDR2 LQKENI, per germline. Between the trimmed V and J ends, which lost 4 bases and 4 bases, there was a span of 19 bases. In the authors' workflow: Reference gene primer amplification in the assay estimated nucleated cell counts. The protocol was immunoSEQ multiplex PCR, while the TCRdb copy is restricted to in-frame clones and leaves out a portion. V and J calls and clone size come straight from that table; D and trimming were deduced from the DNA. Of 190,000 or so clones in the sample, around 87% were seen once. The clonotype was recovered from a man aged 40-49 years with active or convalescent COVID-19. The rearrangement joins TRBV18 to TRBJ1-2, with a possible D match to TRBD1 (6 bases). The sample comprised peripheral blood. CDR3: CASSLMDSLNSYGYTF. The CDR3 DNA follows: TGTGCCAGCTCACTTATGGACAGCCTCAATTCCTATGGCTACACCTTC.